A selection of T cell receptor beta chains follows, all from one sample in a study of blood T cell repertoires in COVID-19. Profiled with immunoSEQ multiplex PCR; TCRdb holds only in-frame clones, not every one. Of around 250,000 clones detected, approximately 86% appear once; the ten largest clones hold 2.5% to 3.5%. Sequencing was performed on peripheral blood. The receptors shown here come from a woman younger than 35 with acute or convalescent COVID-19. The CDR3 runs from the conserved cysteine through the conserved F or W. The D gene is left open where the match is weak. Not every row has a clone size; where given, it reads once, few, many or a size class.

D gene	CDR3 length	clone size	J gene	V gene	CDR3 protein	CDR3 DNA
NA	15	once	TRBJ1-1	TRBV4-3	CASSQDLIPNTEAFF	TGCGCCAGCAGCCAAGACCTTATCCCCAACACTGAAGCTTTCTTT
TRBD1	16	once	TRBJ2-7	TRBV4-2	CASSQRQGVYGYEQYF	TGTGCCAGCAGCCAACGACAGGGCGTCTACGGGTACGAGCAGTACTTC
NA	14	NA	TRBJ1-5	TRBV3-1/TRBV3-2	CASSHRQATQPQHF	TGTGCCAGCAGCCACCGACAGGCGACTCAGCCCCAGCATTTT
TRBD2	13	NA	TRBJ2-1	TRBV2	CASTTLAGNEQFF	TGTGCCAGCACTACACTAGCGGGTAATGAGCAGTTCTTC
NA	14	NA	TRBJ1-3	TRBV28	CASTPGQLGNTIYF	TGTGCCAGCACCCCCGGACAGCTTGGAAACACCATATATTTT
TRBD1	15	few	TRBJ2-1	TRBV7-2	CASSLNPQGAYEQFF	TGTGCCAGCAGCTTAAATCCCCAGGGGGCGTATGAGCAGTTCTTC
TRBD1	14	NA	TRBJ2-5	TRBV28	CASSPRGPGETQYF	TGTGCCAGCAGTCCAAGGGGGCCTGGGGAGACCCAGTACTTC
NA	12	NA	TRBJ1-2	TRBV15	CATSRQGRDYTF	TGTGCCACCAGCAGACAGGGTCGAGACTACACCTTC
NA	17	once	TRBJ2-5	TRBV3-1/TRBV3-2	CASSQEGEGLYQETQYF	TGTGCCAGCAGCCAAGAAGGCGAGGGATTGTACCAAGAGACCCAGTACTTC
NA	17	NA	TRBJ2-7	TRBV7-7	CASSLWWLSGYSYEQYF	TGTGCTAGCAGCTTATGGTGGCTTAGCGGTTACTCCTACGAGCAGTACTTC
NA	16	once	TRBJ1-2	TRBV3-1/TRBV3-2	CASSQGGGLGSYGYTF	TGTGCCAGCAGCCAAGGGGGGGGCTTAGGGTCCTATGGCTACACCTTC
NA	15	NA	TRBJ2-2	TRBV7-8	CASSYGSGNTGELFF	TGTGCCAGCAGCTATGGGAGCGGTAACACCGGGGAGCTGTTTTTT
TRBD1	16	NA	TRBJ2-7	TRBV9	CASSVGGTVGSTEQYF	TGTGCCAGCAGCGTGGGTGGGACAGTCGGTTCTACGGAGCAGTACTTC
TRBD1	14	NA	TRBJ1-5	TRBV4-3	CASSPGQGNQPQHF	TGCGCCAGCAGCCCTGGACAGGGAAACCAGCCCCAGCATTTT
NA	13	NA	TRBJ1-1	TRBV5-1	CASRGEGATEAFF	TGCGCCAGCAGAGGCGAAGGGGCCACTGAAGCTTTCTTT
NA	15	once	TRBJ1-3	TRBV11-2	CASSLVPGAGNTIYF	TGTGCCAGCAGCTTGGTCCCCGGGGCTGGAAACACCATATATTTT
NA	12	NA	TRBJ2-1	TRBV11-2	CASTSSDNEQFF	TGTGCCAGCACCTCTAGCGACAATGAGCAGTTCTTC
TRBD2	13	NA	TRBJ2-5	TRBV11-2	CASSFSGRETQYF	TGTGCCAGCAGCTTTAGCGGGAGGGAGACCCAGTACTTC
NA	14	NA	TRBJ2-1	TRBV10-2	CASSESLWSDEQFF	TGCGCCAGCAGTGAGTCTTTGTGGAGCGATGAGCAGTTCTTC
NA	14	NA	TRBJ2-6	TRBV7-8	CASSTGSGANVLTF	TGTGCCAGCAGCACAGGGTCTGGGGCCAACGTCCTGACTTTC
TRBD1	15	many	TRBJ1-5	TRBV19	CASSIVRGPHQPQHF	TGTGCCAGTAGTATAGTCAGGGGGCCTCATCAGCCCCAGCATTTT
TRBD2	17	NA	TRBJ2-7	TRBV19	CASSIAGLAGRVDEQYF	TGTGCCAGTAGTATAGCGGGACTAGCGGGACGCGTCGACGAGCAGTACTTC
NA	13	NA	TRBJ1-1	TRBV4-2	CASSQAGYTEAFF	TGTGCCAGCAGCCAAGCGGGGTACACTGAAGCTTTCTTT
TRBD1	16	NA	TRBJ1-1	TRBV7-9	CASSLAGQGAPSEAFF	TGTGCCAGCAGCTTAGCGGGACAGGGGGCGCCAAGTGAAGCTTTCTTT
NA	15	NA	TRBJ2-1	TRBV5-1	CASSVPGTFDNEQFF	TGCGCCAGCAGCGTACCCGGGACATTTGACAATGAGCAGTTCTTC
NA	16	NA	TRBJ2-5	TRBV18	CASSPPEAGRRETQYF	TGTGCCAGCTCACCACCGGAGGCAGGTCGAAGAGAGACCCAGTACTTC
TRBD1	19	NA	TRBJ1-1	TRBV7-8	CASSSFSPAPTGMNTEAFF	TGTGCCAGCAGCTCGTTTAGTCCCGCACCGACAGGGATGAACACTGAAGCTTTCTTT
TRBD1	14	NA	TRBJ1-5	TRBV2	CASRGTGKMKAQHF	TGTGCCAGCAGAGGGACAGGGAAGATGAAAGCCCAGCATTTT
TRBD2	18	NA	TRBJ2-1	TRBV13	CASSLAAGGPVLTNEQFF	TGTGCCAGCAGCTTAGCAGCGGGAGGGCCCGTTTTAACAAATGAGCAGTTCTTC
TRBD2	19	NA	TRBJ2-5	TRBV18	CASSPGLPGLATYQETQYF	TGTGCCAGCTCACCGGGGCTACCGGGACTAGCGACCTACCAAGAGACCCAGTACTTC
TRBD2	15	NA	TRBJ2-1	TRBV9	CASTQTSAHEGEQFF	TGTGCCAGCACCCAGACTAGCGCTCATGAGGGTGAGCAGTTCTTC
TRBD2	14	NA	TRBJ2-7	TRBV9	CASSKAGETYEQYF	TGTGCCAGCAGCAAAGCGGGGGAAACCTACGAGCAGTACTTC
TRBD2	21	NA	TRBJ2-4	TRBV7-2	CASSLAYSGTRVLGSKNIQYF	TGTGCCAGCAGCTTAGCTTACTCCGGGACTAGGGTTTTAGGTTCCAAAAACATTCAGTACTTC
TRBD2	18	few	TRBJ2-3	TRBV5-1	CASSSKGLALLRADTQYF	TGCGCCAGCAGCTCCAAGGGACTAGCGCTTCTTAGGGCAGATACGCAGTATTTT
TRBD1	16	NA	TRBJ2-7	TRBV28	CASSLLPGQGSDEQYF	TGTGCCAGCAGTTTACTTCCGGGACAGGGGTCCGACGAGCAGTACTTC
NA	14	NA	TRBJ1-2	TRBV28	CASSLHSRPYGYTF	TGTGCCAGCAGCCTCCACAGTCGACCTTATGGCTACACCTTC
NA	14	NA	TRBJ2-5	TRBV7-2	CASSLAGAKQTQYF	TGTGCCAGCAGCTTAGCGGGAGCCAAGCAGACCCAGTACTTC
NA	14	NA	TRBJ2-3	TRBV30	CAWSVAENTDTQYF	TGTGCCTGGAGTGTAGCGGAGAACACAGATACGCAGTATTTT
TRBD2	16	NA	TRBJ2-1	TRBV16	CASSQLWLAGADEQFF	TGTGCCAGCAGCCAACTCTGGCTAGCGGGAGCCGATGAGCAGTTCTTC
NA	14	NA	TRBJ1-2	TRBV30	CAWSRDSQSYGYTF	TGTGCCTGGAGTCGCGACAGTCAATCCTATGGCTACACCTTC
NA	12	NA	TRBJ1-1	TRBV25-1	CASSGRGTEAFF	TGTGCCAGCAGTGGCAGGGGCACTGAAGCTTTCTTT
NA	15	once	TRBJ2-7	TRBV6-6	CASSYRREASYEQYF	TGTGCCAGCAGTTATAGGCGGGAAGCCTCCTACGAGCAGTACTTC
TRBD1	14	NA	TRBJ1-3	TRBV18	CASSPPGPGGTIYF	TGTGCCAGCTCACCACCTGGGCCAGGGGGCACCATATATTTT
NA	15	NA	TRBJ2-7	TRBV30	CAWSRPVGRRSEQYF	TGTGCCTGGAGCAGACCCGTGGGGCGCAGATCCGAGCAGTACTTC
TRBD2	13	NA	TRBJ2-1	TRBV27	CASSHDGGVYPFF	TGTGCCAGCAGCCACGACGGGGGGGTCTACCCGTTCTTC
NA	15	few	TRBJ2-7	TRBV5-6	CASSLAGLGTYEQYF	TGTGCCAGCAGCTTGGCAGGGTTGGGGACCTACGAGCAGTACTTC
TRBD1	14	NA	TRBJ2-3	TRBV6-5	CASSTGDGADTQYF	TGTGCCAGCAGCACAGGGGATGGTGCAGATACGCAGTATTTT
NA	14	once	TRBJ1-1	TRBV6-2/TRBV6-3	CASSYSYQGTEAFF	TGTGCCAGCAGTTACTCGTATCAGGGCACTGAAGCTTTCTTT
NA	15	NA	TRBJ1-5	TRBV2	CASSQTGYSNQPQHF	TGTGCCAGCTCCCAAACGGGGTATAGCAATCAGCCCCAGCATTTT
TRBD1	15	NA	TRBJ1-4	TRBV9	CASSPEDRGNEKLFF	TGTGCCAGCAGCCCCGAGGACAGGGGGAATGAAAAACTGTTTTTT
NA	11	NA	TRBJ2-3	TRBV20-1	CSALRQYTQYF	TGCAGTGCCCTACGTCAATATACGCAGTATTTT
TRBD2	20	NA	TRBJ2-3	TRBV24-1	CATSGASWREGALHTDTQYF	TGTGCCACCAGTGGGGCTTCGTGGCGGGAGGGAGCCTTACACACAGATACGCAGTATTTT
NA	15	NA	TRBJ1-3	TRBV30	CAWSAGGGAGNTIYF	TGTGCCTGGAGTGCCGGGGGGGGTGCTGGAAACACCATATATTTT
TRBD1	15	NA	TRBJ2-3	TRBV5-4	CASSPGTASTDTQYF	TGTGCCAGCAGCCCCGGGACAGCAAGCACAGATACGCAGTATTTT
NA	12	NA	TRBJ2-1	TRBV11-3	CASSTSNNEQFF	TGTGCCAGCAGCACTAGTAACAATGAGCAGTTCTTC